This is a list of T cell receptor beta chains from one sample in a study of beta chain features in type 1 diabetes. Data came from immunoSEQ multiplex PCR; TCRdb stores just in-frame clones and leaves some out. The sample includes about half a million clones, roughly 10% seen only once; the top ten take over 0.04%. Sequenced sample: naive CD4+ T cells from blood. The receptor set was obtained from a woman aged 18-35 years in good health. The CDR3 runs from the conserved cysteine through the conserved F or W. The D gene is left open where the match is weak. Expanded clones get a size class; other rows say once, few or many, or leave the size out.

d_call: NA; j_call: TRBJ2-1; clone_size: NA; cdr3_length: 14; v_call: TRBV10-3; cdr3_nt: TGTGCCATCAGTGAAGGTCAGCTGTATCACTCCCCGTTCTTC; cdr3_aa: CAISEGQLYHSPFF
d_call: NA; j_call: TRBJ2-4; clone_size: few; cdr3_length: 18; v_call: TRBV4-1; cdr3_nt: TGCGCCAGCAGCCAAGGGACAGCCCGTGGCTTAGCCAAAAACATTCAGTACTTC; cdr3_aa: CASSQGTARGLAKNIQYF
d_call: TRBD2; j_call: TRBJ2-1; clone_size: few; cdr3_length: 16; v_call: TRBV19; cdr3_nt: TGTGCCAGTAGTACATCAAGCGGGAGAATGTATAATGAGCAGTTCTTC; cdr3_aa: CASSTSSGRMYNEQFF
d_call: TRBD2; j_call: TRBJ2-3; clone_size: few; cdr3_length: 15; v_call: TRBV7-2; cdr3_nt: TGTGCCAGCAGCCCGGAACTAGCGGGGGCCAATACGCAGTATTTT; cdr3_aa: CASSPELAGANTQYF
d_call: NA; j_call: TRBJ2-7; clone_size: NA; cdr3_length: 15; v_call: TRBV4-1; cdr3_nt: TGCGCCAGCAGCCAAGTAGAGGCCGGCACCTACGAGCAGTACTTC; cdr3_aa: CASSQVEAGTYEQYF
d_call: NA; j_call: TRBJ2-7; clone_size: NA; cdr3_length: 13; v_call: TRBV14; cdr3_nt: TGTGCCAGCAGCCAATTCGTTCAATACGAGCAGTACTTC; cdr3_aa: CASSQFVQYEQYF
d_call: NA; j_call: TRBJ2-5; clone_size: NA; cdr3_length: 16; v_call: TRBV9; cdr3_nt: TGTGCCAGCAGCGTAGGTCTAACGGGGGGCCGGGAGACCCAGTACTTC; cdr3_aa: CASSVGLTGGRETQYF
d_call: NA; j_call: TRBJ2-3; clone_size: NA; cdr3_length: 14; v_call: TRBV7-7; cdr3_nt: TGTGCTAGCAGCCGCGGGGCCAGCACAGATACGCAGTATTTT; cdr3_aa: CASSRGASTDTQYF
d_call: TRBD2; j_call: TRBJ2-3; clone_size: NA; cdr3_length: 14; v_call: TRBV9; cdr3_nt: TGTGCCAGCACCACCCGGGGGGGCACAGATACGCAGTATTTT; cdr3_aa: CASTTRGGTDTQYF
d_call: TRBD1; j_call: TRBJ2-3; clone_size: NA; cdr3_length: 17; v_call: TRBV25-1; cdr3_nt: TGTGCCAGCAGTGGGGGACAGGGAAAGTCGGCTACAGATACGCAGTATTTT; cdr3_aa: CASSGGQGKSATDTQYF
d_call: NA; j_call: TRBJ2-2; clone_size: few; cdr3_length: 14; v_call: TRBV27; cdr3_nt: TGTGCCAGCAGTTTAACAATTAAGACCGGGGAGCTGTTTTTT; cdr3_aa: CASSLTIKTGELFF
d_call: TRBD2; j_call: TRBJ2-3; clone_size: NA; cdr3_length: 14; v_call: TRBV29-1; cdr3_nt: TGCAGCATTGCGGGGGTAGGGGCCACAGATACGCAGTATTTT; cdr3_aa: CSIAGVGATDTQYF
d_call: NA; j_call: TRBJ1-2; clone_size: NA; cdr3_length: 12; v_call: TRBV7-8; cdr3_nt: TGTGCCAGCGGGGACCGGGGCTATGGCTACACCTTC; cdr3_aa: CASGDRGYGYTF
d_call: TRBD2; j_call: TRBJ2-7; clone_size: many; cdr3_length: 13; v_call: TRBV25-1; cdr3_nt: TGTGCCAGCAGTGGAACACTAGCGGGGAGAAGGATCTTC; cdr3_aa: CASSGTLAGRRIF
d_call: NA; j_call: TRBJ1-5; clone_size: NA; cdr3_length: 11; v_call: TRBV7-3; cdr3_nt: TGTGCCGGTGCAGGTGGGCAGCCCCAGCATTTT; cdr3_aa: CAGAGGQPQHF
d_call: NA; j_call: TRBJ2-3; clone_size: few; cdr3_length: 14; v_call: TRBV7-2; cdr3_nt: TGTGCCAGCCGCCAGCGGCCGGGGGCAGATACGCAGTATTTT; cdr3_aa: CASRQRPGADTQYF
d_call: TRBD1; j_call: TRBJ2-3; clone_size: few; cdr3_length: 17; v_call: TRBV19; cdr3_nt: TGTGCCAGTAGCAGGCCGTTATCGGGGACAGTCACAGATACGCAGTATTTT; cdr3_aa: CASSRPLSGTVTDTQYF
d_call: TRBD1; j_call: TRBJ1-2; clone_size: NA; cdr3_length: 19; v_call: TRBV11-2; cdr3_nt: TGTGCCAGCAGCTTGATCAGAGGGGGCCAGCTAACGTCTAACTATGGCTACACCTTC; cdr3_aa: CASSLIRGGQLTSNYGYTF
d_call: NA; j_call: TRBJ2-5; clone_size: NA; cdr3_length: 15; v_call: TRBV11-2; cdr3_nt: TGTGCCAGCAGCCGAAGGGAATCAGGGGAAGAGACCCAGTACTTC; cdr3_aa: CASSRRESGEETQYF
d_call: NA; j_call: TRBJ1-1; clone_size: few; cdr3_length: 13; v_call: TRBV7-9; cdr3_nt: TGTGCCAGCAGCTCCAGGGAACACTTAAGGGCTTTCTTT; cdr3_aa: CASSSREHLRAFF
d_call: NA; j_call: TRBJ2-1; clone_size: few; cdr3_length: 15; v_call: TRBV9; cdr3_nt: TGTGCCAGCAGCCTTAGCCTTGGATGGGGCAATGAGCAGTTCTTC; cdr3_aa: CASSLSLGWGNEQFF
d_call: NA; j_call: TRBJ2-3; clone_size: NA; cdr3_length: 15; v_call: TRBV7-2; cdr3_nt: TGTGCCAGCAGCTTAGTCGGGGGAAGTGCAGATACGCAGTATTTT; cdr3_aa: CASSLVGGSADTQYF
d_call: TRBD2; j_call: TRBJ2-1; clone_size: NA; cdr3_length: 17; v_call: TRBV29-1; cdr3_nt: TGCAGCGGCTCCACAACTAGCGGGAGGGCCCATAGGAATGAGCAGTTCTTC; cdr3_aa: CSGSTTSGRAHRNEQFF
d_call: TRBD1; j_call: TRBJ1-1; clone_size: NA; cdr3_length: 14; v_call: TRBV2; cdr3_nt: TGTGCCAGCAGTACTCAGGGGGCGGGCACTGAAGCTTTCTTT; cdr3_aa: CASSTQGAGTEAFF
d_call: TRBD2; j_call: TRBJ2-1; clone_size: NA; cdr3_length: 17; v_call: TRBV7-7; cdr3_nt: TGTGCCAGCAGCCCGACTAGCGGGGGGGGCCTCTACAATGAGCAGTTCTTC; cdr3_aa: CASSPTSGGGLYNEQFF
d_call: NA; j_call: TRBJ2-1; clone_size: few; cdr3_length: 14; v_call: TRBV5-6; cdr3_nt: TGTGCCAGCAGCTTTCTCCGATCCTACAATGAGCAGTTCTTC; cdr3_aa: CASSFLRSYNEQFF
d_call: NA; j_call: TRBJ2-1; clone_size: few; cdr3_length: 13; v_call: TRBV19; cdr3_nt: TGTGCCAGTAGTATTTGGCAGTCCGATGAGCAGTTCTTC; cdr3_aa: CASSIWQSDEQFF
d_call: NA; j_call: TRBJ1-2; clone_size: NA; cdr3_length: 13; v_call: TRBV6-5; cdr3_nt: TGTGCCAGCAGTTTCGGTTCTATGGATGGCTACACCTTC; cdr3_aa: CASSFGSMDGYTF
d_call: TRBD2; j_call: TRBJ2-5; clone_size: few; cdr3_length: 15; v_call: TRBV5-1; cdr3_nt: TGCGCCAGCAGCTTGACAAGCGGGGAATTAGAGACCCAGTACTTC; cdr3_aa: CASSLTSGELETQYF
d_call: NA; j_call: TRBJ1-5; clone_size: NA; cdr3_length: 13; v_call: TRBV6-6; cdr3_nt: TGTGCCATCTCCCGCTATAGCAATCAGCCCCAGCATTTT; cdr3_aa: CAISRYSNQPQHF
d_call: TRBD1; j_call: TRBJ1-4; clone_size: NA; cdr3_length: 13; v_call: TRBV30; cdr3_nt: TGTGCCTGGAGGCAGGGGGCAGGCGAAAAACTGTTTTTT; cdr3_aa: CAWRQGAGEKLFF
d_call: NA; j_call: TRBJ2-1; clone_size: NA; cdr3_length: 16; v_call: TRBV25-1; cdr3_nt: TGTGCCAGCAGTGATTCCGGTGGGAGTAAACACAATGAGCAGTTCTTC; cdr3_aa: CASSDSGGSKHNEQFF
d_call: NA; j_call: TRBJ2-7; clone_size: NA; cdr3_length: 13; v_call: TRBV5-4; cdr3_nt: TGTGCCAGCAGCTTGGTGGAGCACTACGAGCAGTACTTC; cdr3_aa: CASSLVEHYEQYF
d_call: NA; j_call: TRBJ2-5; clone_size: NA; cdr3_length: 13; v_call: TRBV18; cdr3_nt: TGTGCCAGCTCCGGCGGGCTTCAAGAGACCCAGTACTTC; cdr3_aa: CASSGGLQETQYF
d_call: TRBD1; j_call: TRBJ2-1; clone_size: NA; cdr3_length: 14; v_call: TRBV4-2; cdr3_nt: TGTGCCAGCAGCCAAACGGACAGGGTCAATGAGCAGTTCTTC; cdr3_aa: CASSQTDRVNEQFF
d_call: TRBD2; j_call: TRBJ2-5; clone_size: NA; cdr3_length: 14; v_call: TRBV18; cdr3_nt: TGTGCCAGCTCAAAGACTAGCTCTGGAGAGACCCAGTACTTC; cdr3_aa: CASSKTSSGETQYF
d_call: NA; j_call: TRBJ2-5; clone_size: NA; cdr3_length: 13; v_call: TRBV30; cdr3_nt: TGTGCCTGGACTCGGCAGGGGTTAGAGACCCAGTACTTC; cdr3_aa: CAWTRQGLETQYF
d_call: NA; j_call: TRBJ2-5; clone_size: few; cdr3_length: 15; v_call: TRBV4-2; cdr3_nt: TGTGCCAGCAGCCAAGCCAATCAGTTAAAAGAGACCCAGTACTTC; cdr3_aa: CASSQANQLKETQYF
d_call: TRBD2; j_call: TRBJ2-2; clone_size: few; cdr3_length: 14; v_call: TRBV7-2; cdr3_nt: TGTGCCAGCAGCCCGGGACTAGGTCTCGGGGAGCTGTTTTTT; cdr3_aa: CASSPGLGLGELFF
d_call: TRBD2; j_call: TRBJ2-2; clone_size: NA; cdr3_length: 15; v_call: TRBV7-2; cdr3_nt: TGTGCCAGCAGCTCAATCCCCGGGACTAGCCGGGAGCTGTTTTTT; cdr3_aa: CASSSIPGTSRELFF
d_call: TRBD1; j_call: TRBJ1-4; clone_size: few; cdr3_length: 12; v_call: TRBV28; cdr3_nt: TGTGCCAGCAGTTCGTCAGGGGGAAAACTGTTTTTT; cdr3_aa: CASSSSGGKLFF
d_call: TRBD1; j_call: TRBJ1-3; clone_size: NA; cdr3_length: 14; v_call: TRBV5-1; cdr3_nt: TGCGCCAGCAGCGCCGGGACAGAAGGAAACACCATATATTTT; cdr3_aa: CASSAGTEGNTIYF
d_call: NA; j_call: TRBJ1-2; clone_size: few; cdr3_length: 13; v_call: TRBV4-3; cdr3_nt: TGCGCCAGCAGCCAAACAGTTAACTATGGCTACACCTTC; cdr3_aa: CASSQTVNYGYTF
d_call: NA; j_call: TRBJ1-2; clone_size: once; cdr3_length: 14; v_call: TRBV2; cdr3_nt: TGTGCCAGCAGAGGCGTCAGGCGATTCTTCGGCTACACCTTC; cdr3_aa: CASRGVRRFFGYTF
d_call: TRBD1; j_call: TRBJ1-1; clone_size: few; cdr3_length: 15; v_call: TRBV7-2; cdr3_nt: TGTGCCAGCAGCTTAGTTGGGACAGGGGTTACTGAAGCTTTCTTT; cdr3_aa: CASSLVGTGVTEAFF
d_call: NA; j_call: TRBJ2-5; clone_size: NA; cdr3_length: 11; v_call: TRBV25-1; cdr3_nt: TGTGCCAGCAGTGGGCGAGAGACCCAGTACTTC; cdr3_aa: CASSGRETQYF
d_call: NA; j_call: TRBJ2-1; clone_size: NA; cdr3_length: 15; v_call: TRBV5-1; cdr3_nt: TGCGCCAGCAGCTCTACGGCTGGGGCCTACAATGAGCAGTTCTTC; cdr3_aa: CASSSTAGAYNEQFF
d_call: TRBD1; j_call: TRBJ2-5; clone_size: few; cdr3_length: 14; v_call: TRBV9; cdr3_nt: TGTGCCAGCAGCGGATGGGGACAGGGGGAGACCCAGTACTTC; cdr3_aa: CASSGWGQGETQYF
d_call: NA; j_call: TRBJ2-1; clone_size: few; cdr3_length: 11; v_call: TRBV20-1; cdr3_nt: TGCAGTGCTAGCCCCCTTAATGAGCAGTTCTTC; cdr3_aa: CSASPLNEQFF
d_call: NA; j_call: TRBJ2-3; clone_size: NA; cdr3_length: 15; v_call: TRBV7-2; cdr3_nt: TGTGCCAGCAGCTTAGCGCGGGGATTCACAGATACGCAGTATTTT; cdr3_aa: CASSLARGFTDTQYF
d_call: NA; j_call: TRBJ2-5; clone_size: few; cdr3_length: 12; v_call: TRBV7-2; cdr3_nt: TGTGCCAGCAGCTTAAGGCGGGAGACCCAGTACTTC; cdr3_aa: CASSLRRETQYF
d_call: NA; j_call: TRBJ2-5; clone_size: few; cdr3_length: 11; v_call: TRBV5-1; cdr3_nt: TGCGCCAGCACGAAGCAAGAGACCCAGTACTTC; cdr3_aa: CASTKQETQYF
d_call: NA; j_call: TRBJ2-1; clone_size: NA; cdr3_length: 14; v_call: TRBV10-3; cdr3_nt: TGTGCCATCAGGAGGGACAAAACCTACAATGAGCAGTTCTTC; cdr3_aa: CAIRRDKTYNEQFF
d_call: NA; j_call: TRBJ2-3; clone_size: few; cdr3_length: 14; v_call: TRBV7-2; cdr3_nt: TGTGCCAGCAGCTTAGGTGACAGCCGAGATACGCAGTATTTT; cdr3_aa: CASSLGDSRDTQYF
d_call: TRBD1; j_call: TRBJ2-1; clone_size: few; cdr3_length: 15; v_call: TRBV7-8; cdr3_nt: TGTGCCAGCAGGGCCGGGACAGGGGCTCTCAATGAGCAGTTCTTC; cdr3_aa: CASRAGTGALNEQFF